This TCR beta chain was captured by sequencing in a study of blood T cell repertoires in COVID-19. This table comes from immunoSEQ multiplex PCR, and its TCRdb copy is limited to in-frame clones, with some not included. Of approximately 170,000 clones in the sample, approximately 84% were seen once. Germline CDR1 reads SGHNT; CDR2 reads YYREEE (reference sequence). The V gene end was trimmed by 0 bases and the J gene end by 4 bases; junction bases not matched to a gene: 4. The CDR3 loop spans 15 amino acids. The receptor was derived from a man aged 35-49 years who had recovered from COVID-19. This chain connects TRBV5-4 to TRBJ2-1; the match to TRBD1 covers 7 bases. The specimen was peripheral blood. For the CDR3, the DNA is TGTGCCAGCAGCTTGGGGGGACAGAATTACAATGAGCAGTTCTTC. Protein sequence: CASSLGGQNYNEQFF.